The clone carrying this T cell receptor beta chain has only a few counts. Its antigen is not identified. This sample is drawn from a study of T cells in Graves' hyperthyroidism and ophthalmopathy. Findings and caveats of the study: Among clonotypes expanded in thyroid above 0.001, most were also found in blood.

Calling Graves' hyperthyroidism stable meant ophthalmopathy did not progress within 18 months. Pregnant or lactating patients were excluded, as were those with uncontrolled infection or other autoimmune disease. Diagnostic decisions used clinical symptoms, serum thyroxine and TRAb, thyroid ultrasound and orbital computed tomography. RNA transcripts provided the source from which TCR beta CDR3 regions were amplified. HTBI primers were used for first-round RT-PCR of the TCR CDR3. From the multiplex PCR reads, TCRdb called clonotypes with MiXCR, one entry per CDR3 protein. There are approximately 600,000 distinct CDR3 sequences in the sample; roughly 15% occur only once, and less than 4.5% lies in the top ten. Sequenced material: blood. This clonotype originated in a woman in her 30s with Graves' hyperthyroidism.

This chain's CDR3 is CASSSPGQARSTGELFF. Written as DNA, the CDR3 is TGCGCCAGCAGCTCCCCCGGACAGGCGCGTAGCACCGGGGAGCTGTTTTTT. The chain employs TRBV4-1 and TRBJ2-2; the match to TRBD1 covers 7 bases. In germline, CDR1 is MGHRA, CDR2 YSYEKL. Trimming removed 5 bases from V and 4 bases from J; junction bases left unmatched: 13. The CDR3 is made up of 17 amino acids.